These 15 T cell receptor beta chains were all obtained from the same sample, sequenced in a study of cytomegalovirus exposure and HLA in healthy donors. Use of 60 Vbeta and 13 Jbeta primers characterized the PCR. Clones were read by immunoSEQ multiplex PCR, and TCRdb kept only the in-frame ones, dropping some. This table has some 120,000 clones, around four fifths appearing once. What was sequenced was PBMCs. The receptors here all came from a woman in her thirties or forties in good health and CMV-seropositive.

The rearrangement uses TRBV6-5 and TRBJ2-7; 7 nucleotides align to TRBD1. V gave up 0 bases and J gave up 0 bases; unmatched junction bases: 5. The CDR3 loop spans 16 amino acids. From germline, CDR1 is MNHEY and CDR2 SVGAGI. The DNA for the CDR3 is TGTGCCAGCAGTTACTCAACGGGACAGTACTCCTACGAGCAGTACTTC. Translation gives CASSYSTGQYSYEQYF.

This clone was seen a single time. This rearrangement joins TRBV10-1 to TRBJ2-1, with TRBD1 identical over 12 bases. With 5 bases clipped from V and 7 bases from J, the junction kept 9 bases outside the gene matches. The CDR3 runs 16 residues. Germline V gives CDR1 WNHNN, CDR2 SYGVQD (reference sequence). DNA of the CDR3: TGCGCCAGCAGTTCTACCGGGACAGGGGGCTGGAATGAGCAGTTCTTC. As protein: CASSSTGTGGWNEQFF.

CDR3 in amino acids: CASRLSSGGYTEAFF. The CDR3, as DNA: TGTGCCAGCAGACTAAGTTCGGGGGGATACACTGAAGCTTTCTTT. The chain links TRBV7-2 to TRBJ1-1; D possibly corresponds to TRBD1 (5 bases). Germline values: CDR1 SGHTA, CDR2 FQGNSA. Trimming removed 6 bases from V and 3 bases from J, with 17 bases in between. The CDR3 loop spans 15 amino acids.

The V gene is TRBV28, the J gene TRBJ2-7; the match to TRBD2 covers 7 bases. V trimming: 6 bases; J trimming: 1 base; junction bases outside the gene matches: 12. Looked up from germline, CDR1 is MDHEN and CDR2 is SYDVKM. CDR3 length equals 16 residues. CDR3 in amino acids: CASRSAFGGGSYEQYF. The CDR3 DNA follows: TGTGCCAGCAGAAGCGCGTTTGGCGGGGGTTCCTACGAGCAGTACTTC.

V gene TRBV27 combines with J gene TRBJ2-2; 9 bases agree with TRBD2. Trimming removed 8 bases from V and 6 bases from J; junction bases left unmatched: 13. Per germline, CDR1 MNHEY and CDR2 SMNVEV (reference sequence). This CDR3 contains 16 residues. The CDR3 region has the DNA TGTGCCAGCGGGACTCTAGCGGGACTCGCCGCCGGGGAGCTGTTTTTT. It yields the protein CASGTLAGLAAGELFF.

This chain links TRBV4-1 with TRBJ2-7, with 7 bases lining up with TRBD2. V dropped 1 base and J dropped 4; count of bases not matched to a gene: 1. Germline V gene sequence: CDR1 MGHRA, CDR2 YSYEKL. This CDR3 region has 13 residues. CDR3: CASSQGDYYEQYF. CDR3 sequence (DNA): TGCGCCAGCAGCCAAGGGGACTATTACGAGCAGTACTTC.

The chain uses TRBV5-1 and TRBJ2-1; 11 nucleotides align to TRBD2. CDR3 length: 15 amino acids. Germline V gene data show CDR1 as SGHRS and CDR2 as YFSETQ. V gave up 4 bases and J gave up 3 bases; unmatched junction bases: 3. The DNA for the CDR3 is TGCGCCAGCAGCCCCGGGACTAGCGGCTACAATGAGCAGTTCTTC. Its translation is CASSPGTSGYNEQFF.

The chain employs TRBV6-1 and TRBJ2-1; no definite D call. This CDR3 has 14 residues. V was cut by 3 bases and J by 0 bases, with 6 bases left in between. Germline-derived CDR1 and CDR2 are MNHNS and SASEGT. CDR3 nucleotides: TGTGCCAGCAGTGAGCGGTACTCCTACAATGAGCAGTTCTTC. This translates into CASSERYSYNEQFF.

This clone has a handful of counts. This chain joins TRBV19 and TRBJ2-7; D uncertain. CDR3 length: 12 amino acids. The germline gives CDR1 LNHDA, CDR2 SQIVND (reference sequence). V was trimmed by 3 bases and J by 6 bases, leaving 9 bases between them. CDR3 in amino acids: CASSMGLSEQYF. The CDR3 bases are TGTGCCAGTAGTATGGGCCTTAGCGAGCAGTACTTC.

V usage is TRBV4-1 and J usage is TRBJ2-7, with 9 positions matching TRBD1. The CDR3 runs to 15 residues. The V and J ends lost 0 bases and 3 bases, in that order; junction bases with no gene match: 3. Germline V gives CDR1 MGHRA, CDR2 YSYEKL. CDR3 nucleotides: TGCGCCAGCAGCCAAGATCGGGACAGGGTCTACGAGCAGTACTTC. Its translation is CASSQDRDRVYEQYF.

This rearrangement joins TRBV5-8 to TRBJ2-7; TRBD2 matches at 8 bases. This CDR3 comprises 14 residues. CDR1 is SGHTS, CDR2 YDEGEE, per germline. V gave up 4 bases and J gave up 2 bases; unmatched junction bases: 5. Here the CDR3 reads CASSGPGLAYEQYF. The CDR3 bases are TGTGCCAGCAGCGGACCGGGACTAGCCTACGAGCAGTACTTC.

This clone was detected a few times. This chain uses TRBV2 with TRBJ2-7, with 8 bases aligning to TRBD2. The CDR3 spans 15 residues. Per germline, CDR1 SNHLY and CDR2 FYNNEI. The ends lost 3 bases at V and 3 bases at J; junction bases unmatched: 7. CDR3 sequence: CASSEGSGGLYEQYF. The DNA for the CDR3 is TGTGCCAGCAGTGAGGGGAGCGGGGGACTCTACGAGCAGTACTTC.

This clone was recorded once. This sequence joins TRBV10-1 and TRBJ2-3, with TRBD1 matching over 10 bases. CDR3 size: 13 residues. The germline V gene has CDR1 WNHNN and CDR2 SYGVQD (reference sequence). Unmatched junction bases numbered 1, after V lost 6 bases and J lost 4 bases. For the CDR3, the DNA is TGCGCCAGCAGAGGGACAGGGGCAGATACGCAGTATTTT. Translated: CASRGTGADTQYF.

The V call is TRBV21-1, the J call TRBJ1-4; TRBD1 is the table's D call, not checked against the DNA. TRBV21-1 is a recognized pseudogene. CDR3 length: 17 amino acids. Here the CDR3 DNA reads TGTGCCAGCAGCCCTGGGACAGGGACTTATGATAATGAAAAACTGTTTTTT. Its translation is CASSPGTGTYDNEKLFF.

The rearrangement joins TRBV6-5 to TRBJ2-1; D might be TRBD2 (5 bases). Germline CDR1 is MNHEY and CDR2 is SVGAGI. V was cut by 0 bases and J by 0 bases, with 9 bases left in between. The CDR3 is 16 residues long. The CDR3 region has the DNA TGTGCCAGCAGTTACTCGGCGGGTCGCTCCTACAATGAGCAGTTCTTC. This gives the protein CASSYSAGRSYNEQFF.